This T cell receptor (beta chain) was retrieved from a study of cytomegalovirus exposure and HLA in healthy donors. Study conclusions and caveats: Later work showed greater clonal expansion in HLA-associated TCR beta chains than in equally common others.

With regard to this clone: The antigen is undetermined.

The germline V gene has CDR1 SEHNR and CDR2 FQNEAQ (reference sequence). The length of the CDR3 is 17 residues. After removal of 2 bases from V and 2 bases from J, the junction contained 8 bases not matched to a gene. The study ran its PCR with 60 Vbeta and 13 Jbeta primers. Per the authors' pipeline: A follow-up analysis tallied around 80 million unique TCR beta chains, approximately 11 million shared. Libraries were prepared by immunoSEQ multiplex PCR; TCRdb keeps only in-frame clonotypes and omits some of them. The V and J calls and clone size were taken over from that table, and D and trimming were inferred from the DNA. The sample consists of fewer than 100,000 clones, 7.6% of them appearing once.

The rearrangement uses TRBV7-9 and TRBJ2-1, with 8 bases lining up with TRBD1. What was sequenced was PBMCs. The clonotype comes from a man in his fifties in good health and CMV-seronegative. The CDR3 spells CASSLPRIRGPYNEQFF. CDR3 DNA: TGTGCCAGCAGCTTACCCAGGATCAGGGGGCCCTACAATGAGCAGTTCTTC. The variable domain in full, with the rest retrieved from reference TRBV7-9 and TRBJ2-1, is DTGVSQNPRHKITKRGQNVTFRCDPISEHNRLYWYRQTLGQGPEFLTYFQNEAQLEKSRLLSDRFSAERPKGSFSTLEIQRTEQGDSAMYLCASSLPRIRGPYNEQFFGPGTRLTVL.